Below are 19 T cell receptor beta chains sequenced from a single sample in a study of T-cell reconstitution after alpha-beta-depleted transplantation in children. Using unique molecular identifiers, the investigators prepared the TCRbeta library. TCRdb analysed the PCR reads with MiXCR anew, one entry per CDR3 protein. Among hundreds of thousands of distinct CDR3 sequences, roughly 15% were seen once, and the ten largest hold around 5%. The material sequenced was PBMCs, mostly from graft donor cells, taken 360 days after TCRalphabeta/CD19-depleted stem cell transplant. These receptors were obtained from a male patient younger than 18 who had a stem cell transplant for acute lymphoblastic leukemia, so the T cells may come from the graft donor.

The V gene is TRBV5-5, the J gene TRBJ2-7; D is unresolved. Germline CDR1 reads SGHKS; CDR2 reads YYEKEE (reference sequence). V was cut by 4 bases and J by 6 bases, with 11 bases left in between. The CDR3 extends over 12 amino acids. CDR3 region: CASSNLDGEQYF. The CDR3 DNA sequence: TGTGCCAGCAGCAACTTAGACGGCGAGCAGTACTTC.

There are many counts of this clonotype. CDR3 sequence reads: CASSPDLPSTDTQYF. CDR3 bases: TGCGCCAGCAGCCCCGACTTACCAAGCACAGATACGCAGTATTTT. The chain carries TRBV5-1 and TRBJ2-3, with unresolved D. Per germline, CDR1 SGHRS and CDR2 YFSETQ. V dropped 4 bases and J dropped 0 bases, with 12 bases sitting between them. The CDR3 contains 15 residues.

The V and J genes are TRBV30 and TRBJ2-7; TRBD1 matches at 9 bases. This CDR3 has 14 residues. The germline CDR1 and CDR2 sequences are GTSNPN and SVGIG (reference sequence). V was pared by 3 bases and J by 6 bases, with 9 bases of the junction left unmatched. CDR3 nucleotides: TGTGCCTGGAGGGAGACAGGGGGGCTCTTCGAGCAGTACTTC. It translates to CAWRETGGLFEQYF.

The V gene is TRBV10-2, the J gene TRBJ2-4; D gene unclear. In germline, CDR1 is WSHSY, CDR2 SAAADI. The V and J ends lost 5 bases and 9 bases respectively, with 8 bases between them. This CDR3 has 11 residues. The CDR3 bases are TGCGCCAGCAGTCCCGGAGTCATTCAGTACTTC. This encodes CASSPGVIQYF.

V usage is TRBV10-3 and J usage is TRBJ1-5; D call uncertain. V gave up 8 bases and J gave up 2 bases, with 19 bases separating them. The length of the CDR3 is 16 residues. The germline gives CDR1 ENHRY, CDR2 SYGVKD. The CDR3 spells CAIGGPVPSGNQPQHF. The DNA for the CDR3 is TGTGCCATCGGTGGGCCAGTCCCTTCAGGCAATCAGCCCCAGCATTTT.

The chain links TRBV9 to TRBJ1-1; 7 positions agree with TRBD1. The CDR3 is 18 amino acids. The germline V gene encodes CDR1 SGDLS and CDR2 YYNGEE. V dropped 4 bases and J dropped 3; count of bases not matched to a gene: 18. The CDR3 nucleotides read TGTGCCAGCAGCTCCCCGACAGGGACCCCAAGAGGGGACACTGAAGCTTTCTTT. Residues: CASSSPTGTPRGDTEAFF.

The genes are TRBV5-1 and TRBJ1-3; D remains ambiguous. Trimming pared 0 bases from V and 2 bases from J, leaving 9 bases between. From germline, CDR1 is SGHRS and CDR2 YFSETQ. This CDR3 comprises 15 residues. The CDR3, as DNA: TGCGCCAGCAGCTTGGAACAGTCGCCTGGAAACACCATATATTTT. Amino acids: CASSLEQSPGNTIYF.

The chain employs TRBV19 and TRBJ2-1, with D perhaps matching TRBD1 or TRBD2 (6 bases each). Between the trimmed V and J ends, which lost 3 bases and 4 bases, there was a span of 13 bases. This CDR3 is built from 15 residues. CDR1 is LNHDA and CDR2 is SQIVND in the germline V gene (reference sequence). The CDR3: CASSMGGPLYNEQFF. The CDR3 nucleotides read TGTGCCAGTAGTATGGGGGGCCCCCTTTACAATGAGCAGTTCTTC.

The V and J genes are TRBV5-5 and TRBJ2-7, with 7 positions matching TRBD1. The V gene end was trimmed by 0 bases and the J gene end by 2 bases; junction bases not matched to a gene: 5. Germline loops: CDR1 SGHKS, CDR2 YYEKEE (reference sequence). There are 15 residues in the CDR3. CDR3 sequence reads: CASSLEGAVAYEQYF. CDR3 DNA: TGTGCCAGCAGCTTGGAGGGGGCGGTTGCCTACGAGCAGTACTTC.

The chain has TRBV4-1 and TRBJ2-7, with D possibly TRBD1 on 6 matching bases. The germline V and J ends were trimmed by 0 bases and 0 bases, with 12 bases remaining between them. CDR3 length: 16 residues. In germline, CDR1 is MGHRA, CDR2 YSYEKL. The CDR3 sequence is CASSQDAGQSSYEQYF. The CDR3 nucleotides are TGCGCCAGCAGCCAAGATGCTGGACAGAGCTCCTACGAGCAGTACTTC.

This clonotype was picked up a small number of times. V usage is TRBV7-2 and J usage is TRBJ2-5, with TRBD2 identical over 7 bases. This CDR3 has 12 amino acids. CDR1 and CDR2 (germline): SGHTA, FQGNSA. Trimming took 2 bases from V and 8 from J; bases not matched to a gene: 2. CDR3 DNA: TGTGCCAGCAGCTTACAGCGGGGCACCCAGTACTTC. Protein sequence: CASSLQRGTQYF.

V is TRBV6-1 and J is TRBJ2-4; 9 bases map to TRBD1. The V segment lost 8 bases and the J segment 1 base; nucleotides outside the gene matches: 3. Germline values: CDR1 MNHNS, CDR2 SASEGT. CDR3 length: 14 residues. The CDR3 loop reads CASGTGRAKNIQYF. CDR3 coding DNA: TGTGCCAGCGGGACAGGGAGGGCCAAAAACATTCAGTACTTC.

This clonotype was seen repeatedly, ten times or more. The chain couples TRBV24-1 to TRBJ2-2; 7 nucleotides line up with TRBD1. The germline V gene encodes CDR1 KGHDR and CDR2 SFDVKD. V was clipped by 1 base and J by 3 bases; unmatched bases: 10. The CDR3 covers 18 residues. CDR3 coding DNA: TGTGCCACCAGTGATTTATACCGGGACAGAGGAGACACCGGGGAGCTGTTTTTT. Protein sequence: CATSDLYRDRGDTGELFF.

V is TRBV10-3 and J is TRBJ2-6; D not resolved. Germline CDR1 ENHRY, CDR2 SYGVKD. The germline V and J ends were trimmed by 6 bases and 0 bases, with 6 bases remaining between them. The CDR3 runs to 14 residues. The CDR3 loop is CAIRDISGANVLTF. The DNA for the CDR3 is TGTGCCATCAGAGACATCTCTGGGGCCAACGTCCTGACTTTC.

This clonotype was seen only once. The chain uses TRBV9 and TRBJ2-1, with 13 bases aligning to TRBD2. The CDR3 contains 16 residues. Germline values: CDR1 SGDLS, CDR2 YYNGEE. With V trimmed by 1 base and J by 9 bases, 7 bases remained unmatched. In nucleotides, the CDR3 is TGTGCCAGCAGCGTAACCCCCGGACTAGCGGGAGTTGAGCAGTTCTTC. Encoded protein: CASSVTPGLAGVEQFF.

There are a few counts of this clonotype. The DNA of the CDR3 is TGTGCCAGCTCACCGCAAACTAGCGGGAGGGTGGGTGAGCAGTTCTTC. It specifies CASSPQTSGRVGEQFF. The V and J genes are TRBV18 and TRBJ2-1; 13 bases are a match to TRBD2. Trimming cost V 3 bases and J 9 bases; bases outside gene matches: 8. There are 16 residues in the CDR3. Germline V gives CDR1 KGHSH, CDR2 LQKENI. The full variable domain, its missing parts supplied by reference TRBV18 and TRBJ2-1, is NAGVMQNPRHLVRRRGQEARLRCSPMKGHSHVYWYRQLPEEGLKFMVYLQKENIIDESGMPKERFSAEFPKEGPSILRIQQVVRGDSAAYFCASSPQTSGRVGEQFFGPGTRLTVL.

The genes are TRBV2 and TRBJ2-7, with 10 bases lining up with TRBD2. CDR3 length: 15 residues. Germline values: CDR1 SNHLY, CDR2 FYNNEI. The V gene end was trimmed by 7 bases and the J gene end by 3 bases; junction bases not matched to a gene: 9. This chain's CDR3 is CASKIEREGLYEQYF. The CDR3 nucleotides are TGTGCCAGCAAGATTGAGCGGGAGGGCCTCTACGAGCAGTACTTC.

This clonotype showed up many times. The genes are TRBV6-5 and TRBJ2-1; 9 bases line up with TRBD2. Germline-derived CDR1 and CDR2 are MNHEY and SVGAGI. This CDR3 comprises 17 residues. V was pared by 0 bases and J by 8 bases, with 11 bases of the junction left unmatched. CDR3 loop: CASSYSKLAGEVDEQFF. In nucleotides, the CDR3 is TGTGCCAGCAGTTACTCGAAGTTAGCGGGAGAGGTCGATGAGCAGTTCTTC.

The chain carries TRBV20-1 and TRBJ2-7; D unresolved. The CDR3 covers 12 residues. CDR1 is DFQATT, CDR2 SNEGSKA, per germline (reference sequence). V lost 6 bases to trimming and J lost 2 bases, with 11 bases between them. The chain's CDR3 is CSADDGAYEQYF. In nucleotides, the CDR3 is TGCAGTGCGGACGATGGCGCCTACGAGCAGTACTTC.